Each of the 25 T cell receptor beta chains below was sequenced from the same sample in a study of control samples from healthy donors and cancer patients. This table comes from immunoSEQ multiplex PCR, and its TCRdb copy is limited to in-frame clones, with some not included. With fewer than 250,000 clones in the sample, the ten largest clones hold around 2%. Material for sequencing was blood. These receptors were collected from a woman aged 25 to 39 in good health.

This chain joins TRBV5-1 and TRBJ2-7; possibly TRBD2 for D (6 bases). The V and J ends lost 3 bases and 5 bases respectively, with 18 bases between them. The V gene's germline CDR1 is SGHRS and CDR2 YFSETQ. The CDR3 is 15 residues long. CDR3 nucleotides: TGCGCCAGCAGCTGGGCGGGAACCCCTGGTAACGAGCAGTACTTC. It encodes CASSWAGTPGNEQYF.

The genes are TRBV7-2 and TRBJ2-5, with a weak D call TRBD2 (6 bases). V was clipped by 1 base and J by 2 bases, with 14 bases between them. CDR3 length equals 16 residues. Germline V gives CDR1 SGHTA, CDR2 FQGNSA. The CDR3 is CASSLGSVGGQETQYF. CDR3 nucleotide sequence: TGTGCCAGCAGCTTAGGGTCGGTGGGGGGTCAAGAGACCCAGTACTTC.

The chain joins TRBV15 to TRBJ1-6; 8 nucleotides match TRBD1. Germline-derived CDR1 and CDR2 are LNHNV and YYDKDF (reference sequence). V lost 0 bases, J lost 13 bases, and 5 bases stayed unmatched. CDR3 length: 14 residues. CDR3 sequence reads: CATSRDTGGPPLHF. As DNA, the CDR3 is TGTGCCACCAGCAGAGATACAGGGGGACCCCCCCTCCACTTT.

The chain carries TRBV7-9 and TRBJ1-5; perhaps TRBD1 as D (5 bases). The germline V gene encodes CDR1 SEHNR and CDR2 FQNEAQ (reference sequence). V was trimmed by 5 bases and J by 5 bases, leaving 22 bases between them. The CDR3 covers 17 residues. As DNA, the CDR3 is TGTGCCAGCAGCCTCGGACACAGACTACAAAGCGATCAGCCCCAGCATTTT. Its translation is CASSLGHRLQSDQPQHF. Complete variable domain (other parts from reference TRBV7-9 and TRBJ1-5): DTGVSQNPRHKITKRGQNVTFRCDPISEHNRLYWYRQTLGQGPEFLTYFQNEAQLEKSRLLSDRFSAERPKGSFSTLEIQRTEQGDSAMYLCASSLGHRLQSDQPQHFGDGTRLSIL.

The chain couples TRBV5-1 to TRBJ2-5; a possible D gene is TRBD1 (6 bases). Trimming took 2 bases from V and 5 from J, leaving 16 bases between them. The CDR3 spans 15 residues. Germline values: CDR1 SGHRS, CDR2 YFSETQ. CDR3 DNA sequence: TGCGCCAGCAGCTTTGGGACACTCCAAGTGGAGACCCAGTACTTC. Amino acid sequence: CASSFGTLQVETQYF.

This chain links TRBV6-5 with TRBJ2-1; no clear D. The CDR3 consists of 15 residues. Trimming stripped 7 bases from V and 0 bases from J, with 13 bases between. Germline values: CDR1 MNHEY, CDR2 SVGAGI. CDR3 nucleotides: TGTGCCAGCATGGAAGGAATAGGCTCCTACAATGAGCAGTTCTTC. It codes for CASMEGIGSYNEQFF.

The J gene is TRBJ1-5, the V gene TRBV6-1; D is ambiguous. Germline V gene lookup returns CDR1 MNHNS and CDR2 SASEGT. The CDR3 covers 14 residues. V lost 0 bases, J lost 3 bases, and 6 bases lay in between. CDR3 sequence: CASSEAGHNQPQHF. The DNA for the CDR3 is TGTGCCAGCAGTGAAGCAGGTCACAATCAGCCCCAGCATTTT.

The chain joins TRBV4-3 to TRBJ2-2; TRBD2 matches 13 bases. The CDR3 has 17 amino acids. The germline V gene encodes CDR1 LGHNA and CDR2 YSLEER. V was pared by 0 bases and J by 9 bases, with 7 bases of the junction left unmatched. CDR3 sequence reads: CASSQDVPTSGGWELFF. In nucleotides, the CDR3 is TGCGCCAGCAGCCAAGATGTCCCGACTAGCGGGGGGTGGGAGCTGTTTTTT.

The chain carries TRBV12-3 or TRBV12-4 and TRBJ1-1, with TRBD1 identical over 9 bases. Germline trimming cut 8 bases from V and 4 bases from J; bases unmatched to any gene: 5. This CDR3 comprises 13 residues. The CDR3 coding sequence is TGTGCCAGCGGACAGGGGTCGGCCACTGAAGCTTTCTTT. The encoded protein is CASGQGSATEAFF.

The genes are TRBV4-1 and TRBJ2-7, with 9 bases aligning to TRBD1. Per the germline V gene, CDR1 is MGHRA and CDR2 is YSYEKL. The CDR3 is made up of 16 amino acids. The junction had 7 bases not matched to a gene; V was cut back by 0 bases and J by 4 bases. The DNA for the CDR3 is TGCGCCAGCAGCCAAGACCGGGACAGGGAAATGTACGAGCAGTACTTC. Translating it yields CASSQDRDREMYEQYF.

V is TRBV28 and J is TRBJ2-6, with D maybe TRBD1 (6 bases). V was clipped by 7 bases and J by 2 bases, with 12 bases between them. CDR1 and CDR2 from the germline V gene are MDHEN and SYDVKM. This CDR3 is built from 15 residues. The CDR3 reads CASNRVGPGANVLTF. CDR3 bases: TGTGCCAGCAACAGGGTGGGTCCTGGGGCCAACGTCCTGACTTTC.

The chain uses TRBV6-4 and TRBJ1-1; D is possibly TRBD1 (5 bases). V lost 5 bases and J lost 2, with 12 bases in between. This CDR3 spans 14 amino acids. Germline V CDR1 and CDR2: MRHNA, SNTAGT. The CDR3 is CASSLSTANTEAFF. As DNA, the CDR3 is TGTGCCAGCAGTCTTTCGACAGCTAACACTGAAGCTTTCTTT.

The rearrangement uses TRBV5-6 and TRBJ2-3; perhaps D is TRBD1 or TRBD2 (5 bases each). Germline CDR1 SGHDT, CDR2 YYEEEE. V shed 4 bases and J shed 5 bases, with 8 bases lying between them. The CDR3 extends over 12 amino acids. The chain's CDR3 is CASSRDGDTQYF. CDR3 bases: TGTGCCAGCAGCCGGGACGGAGATACGCAGTATTTT.

The CDR3 is CASSRTVEVRNSPLHF. DNA for the CDR3: TGTGCCAGCAGCCGAACGGTCGAGGTGAGGAATTCACCCCTCCACTTT. The chain has TRBV5-6 and TRBJ1-6; no definite D call. V lost 4 bases to trimming and J lost 7 bases, with 18 bases between them. In germline, CDR1 is SGHDT, CDR2 YYEEEE. The CDR3 extends over 16 amino acids.

This rearrangement joins TRBV5-1 to TRBJ2-3, with 9 bases fitting TRBD2. The CDR3 runs to 15 residues. CDR1 is SGHRS and CDR2 is YFSETQ in the germline V gene. J lost 5 bases, V lost 1 base, and 5 bases had no gene match. CDR3 amino acids: CASSLTEAGGDTQYF. The CDR3 nucleotides read TGCGCCAGCAGCTTGACCGAAGCGGGGGGAGATACGCAGTATTTT.

This chain links TRBV6-2 or TRBV6-3 with TRBJ2-3, with D tentatively TRBD2 (5 bases). Trimming removed 2 bases at V and 0 bases at J, with 12 bases between. This CDR3 spans 16 amino acids. The germline CDR1 and CDR2 sequences are MNHEY and SVGEGT. CDR3 loop: CASSYIGRTSTDTQYF. The DNA of the CDR3 is TGTGCCAGCAGTTACATCGGGCGGACTAGCACAGATACGCAGTATTTT.

The chain has TRBV27 and TRBJ2-7, with D uncertain. Germline assignment: CDR1 MNHEY and CDR2 SMNVEV (reference sequence). The CDR3 spans 14 residues. V shed 6 bases and J shed 5 bases, with 17 bases lying between them. The CDR3 DNA is TGTGCCAGCAGGGTCCTAGGACCAAGGGACGAGCAGTACTTC. The encoded protein is CASRVLGPRDEQYF.

The gene calls are TRBV7-3 and TRBJ1-2, with a tentative D call TRBD1 (5 bases). The germline gives CDR1 SGHTA, CDR2 FQGTGA. The V end was cut by 5 bases, the J end by 6 bases, with 13 bases between. The CDR3 runs 13 residues. CDR3 residues: CASSPGGLNGYTF. In DNA, the CDR3 is TGTGCCAGCAGCCCCGGGGGGTTAAATGGCTACACCTTC.

The chain links TRBV5-5 to TRBJ2-7; TRBD1 agrees at 9 bases. After removal of 5 bases from V and 4 bases from J, the junction contained 7 bases not matched to a gene. Looked up from germline, CDR1 is SGHKS and CDR2 is YYEKEE (reference sequence). This CDR3 is built from 14 residues. The CDR3 here is CASRRPGQGYEQYF. The CDR3 region has the DNA TGTGCCAGCAGACGTCCGGGACAGGGTTACGAGCAGTACTTC.

This sequence joins TRBV19 and TRBJ1-4; D might be TRBD1 (6 bases). The germline CDR1 and CDR2 sequences are LNHDA and SQIVND (reference sequence). The CDR3 contains 15 residues. Trimming left V 5 bases short and J 7 bases short, with 17 bases between. CDR3 in DNA: TGTGCCAGTAGTGATGGAGGGGGTAGGGGTGAAAAACTGTTTTTT. It codes for CASSDGGGRGEKLFF. Filled out from reference TRBV19 and TRBJ1-4, the complete variable domain reads DGGITQSPKYLFRKEGQNVTLSCEQNLNHDAMYWYRQDPGQGLRLIYYSQIVNDFQKGDIAEGYSVSREKKESFPLTVTSAQKNPTAFYLCASSDGGGRGEKLFFGSGTQLSVL.

The chain combines TRBV28 with TRBJ1-2, with 7 bases that match TRBD1. This CDR3 contains 15 residues. The trim removed 6 bases at V and 0 bases at J, leaving 7 bases unmatched. Germline V gene lookup returns CDR1 MDHEN and CDR2 SYDVKM. As DNA, the CDR3 is TGTGCCAGCAGACTTGACAGGGTTACTAACTATGGCTACACCTTC. As protein: CASRLDRVTNYGYTF.

V is TRBV10-2 and J is TRBJ2-3; 9 nucleotides align to TRBD2. V lost 6 bases to trimming and J lost 4 bases; unmatched junction nucleotides: 5. The germline V gene encodes CDR1 WSHSY and CDR2 SAAADI. This CDR3 is 14 amino acids long. The CDR3 DNA reads TGCGCCAGCAGGGGCGGGGGGGTGGCAGATACGCAGTATTTT. Encoded protein: CASRGGGVADTQYF.

The rearrangement links TRBV7-2 to TRBJ1-2, with unresolved D. The CDR3 has 13 residues. In germline, CDR1 is SGHTA, CDR2 FQGNSA. V lost 1 base, J lost 8 bases, and 11 bases lay in between. CDR3 residues: CASSLVLGGGYTF. CDR3 sequence (DNA): TGTGCCAGCAGCTTAGTTCTTGGAGGGGGCTACACCTTC.

The chain couples TRBV27 to TRBJ2-7; TRBD1 or TRBD2 may be the D gene (5 bases each). The V and J ends lost 5 bases and 0 bases respectively, with 11 bases between them. Looked up from germline, CDR1 is MNHEY and CDR2 is SMNVEV (reference sequence). This CDR3 contains 14 residues. CDR3 sequence (DNA): TGTGCCAGCAGTCAGGGACGCCTCTCCTACGAGCAGTACTTC. This gives the protein CASSQGRLSYEQYF.

The chain uses TRBV6-1 and TRBJ1-2; 8 nucleotides align to TRBD1. V was pared by 3 bases and J by 1 base, with 10 bases of the junction left unmatched. The germline gives CDR1 MNHNS, CDR2 SASEGT. This CDR3 has 17 amino acids. The CDR3 protein is CASSDGRGRPLNYGYTF. The CDR3 DNA is TGTGCCAGCAGTGACGGCAGGGGGCGACCCCTTAACTATGGCTACACCTTC.